The clone carrying this TCR beta chain was seen a handful of times. This sample is drawn from a study of blood T cell repertoires in COVID-19. Across the whole study: Sample material is recorded as cDNA or gDNA derived from T cells, B-cell-depleted T cells, or PBMCs.

The CDR3 is made up of 17 amino acids. Germline V lookup: CDR1 SGHVS, CDR2 FNYEAQ. Losses at the gene ends were 5 bases for V and 5 bases for J; bases not matched to a gene: 16. Authors' processing steps: Quantification of nucleated cells was approximated via reference gene primer amplification. Sequenced by immunoSEQ multiplex PCR; TCRdb stores in-frame clones only, minus some. V and J calls and clone size are as listed in that table; D and trimming were resolved from the DNA. The sample carries approximately 200,000 clones, approximately 86% recorded once. The sequence was obtained from a woman between 25 and 40 years old who had been exposed to COVID-19. Sequenced material: PBMCs or T cells enriched from blood (not recorded which). V usage is TRBV7-6 and J usage is TRBJ2-5, with 8 bases that match TRBD2. CDR3 residues: CASSRAGGAGAGETQYF. CDR3 nucleotide sequence: TGTGCCAGCAGCCGAGCCGGGGGAGCGGGGGCTGGGGAGACCCAGTACTTC.